This is a list of T cell receptor beta chains from one sample in a study of identical twins. TCRdb passed the 5' RACE reads through MiXCR, listing each CDR3 protein once. This table holds a few hundred thousand distinct CDR3 sequences, just under 10% found once. These data were likewise used in another study, on yellow fever vaccine responses in identical twins.

Sequenced input: PBMCs. The receptor source for this set is a woman between 18 and 30 years old in good health. CDR3s include the opening cysteine and the closing phenylalanine or tryptophan. Each record gives: CDR3 protein, CDR3 DNA, D gene, clone size, J gene, V gene. The D gene is left open where the match is weak. Some rows mark clone size as missing; the rest say once, few, many or name a class of expanded clone.

CASSFTGTQAGGGYEQYF | TGTGCCAGCAGCTTCACCGGGACTCAAGCGGGAGGGGGCTACGAGCAGTACTTC | TRBD2 | - | TRBJ2-7 | TRBV11-2
CASSLYAAAEAFF | TGTGCCAGCAGCCTCTATGCAGCGGCTGAAGCTTTCTTT | - | few | TRBJ1-1 | TRBV14
CASRWGSFSNQPQHF | TGTGCCAGCCGTTGGGGGTCCTTTAGCAATCAGCCCCAGCATTTT | - | many | TRBJ1-5 | TRBV12-3/TRBV12-4
CASSQDLSDASWTQYF | TGCGCCAGCAGCCAAGATTTGTCTGACGCTTCATGGACCCAGTACTTC | - | many | TRBJ2-5 | TRBV4-3
CSASSGFGNQPQHF | TGCAGTGCTAGTTCGGGGTTCGGCAATCAGCCCCAGCATTTT | - | many | TRBJ1-5 | TRBV20-1
CSAIEAAGPGEQFF | TGCAGTGCTATTGAGGCCGCTGGGCCAGGTGAGCAGTTCTTC | - | few | TRBJ2-1 | TRBV20-1
CASSWMTSGNRNEQFF | TGTGCCAGCAGCTGGATGACTAGCGGGAATAGAAATGAGCAGTTCTTC | TRBD2 | - | TRBJ2-1 | TRBV13
CASSSTTSGRGEQYF | TGTGCCAGCAGCTCCACAACTAGCGGGAGAGGCGAGCAGTACTTC | TRBD2 | many | TRBJ2-7 | TRBV7-2
CASSLGGAAYYEQYF | TGTGCCAGCAGTTTAGGGGGGGCTGCGTACTACGAGCAGTACTTC | - | many | TRBJ2-7 | TRBV28
CASGAPTTSGGATGELFF | TGTGCCAGCGGGGCCCCCACAACTAGCGGGGGGGCCACCGGGGAGCTGTTTTTT | TRBD2 | - | TRBJ2-2 | TRBV2
CASRVTGTVVQETQYF | TGTGCCAGCAGAGTTACCGGGACAGTGGTCCAAGAGACCCAGTACTTC | TRBD1 | many | TRBJ2-5 | TRBV27
CASSARRIGGLNTGELFF | TGTGCCAGCAGCGCCAGGCGGATCGGGGGCTTAAACACCGGGGAGCTGTTTTTT | - | - | TRBJ2-2 | TRBV7-3
CASSLSRVAGLGDTQYF | TGTGCCAGCAGTTTATCCAGGGTAGCGGGGTTGGGGGATACGCAGTATTTT | TRBD2 | - | TRBJ2-3 | TRBV27
CASSTGTGGPTETQYF | TGTGCCAGCAGCACCGGGACAGGAGGTCCGACAGAGACCCAGTACTTC | TRBD1 | many | TRBJ2-5 | TRBV7-9
CSARVAESTPNYEQYF | TGCAGTGCTAGAGTAGCGGAATCGACCCCGAACTACGAGCAGTACTTC | - | - | TRBJ2-7 | TRBV20-1
CASSLASGGLEQYF | TGTGCCAGCAGCTTAGCTAGCGGGGGCCTGGAGCAGTACTTC | TRBD2 | - | TRBJ2-7 | TRBV7-2
CASSPRWGGQANHNEQFF | TGTGCCAGCAGCCCGAGGTGGGGTGGGCAGGCTAACCACAATGAGCAGTTCTTC | - | - | TRBJ2-1 | TRBV7-6
CASRPRRQGSSTDTQYF | TGTGCCAGCAGGCCGAGACGACAGGGATCAAGCACAGATACGCAGTATTTT | TRBD1 | - | TRBJ2-3 | TRBV6-1
CASSKPGQGLYEQYF | TGTGCCAGCAGTAAGCCGGGACAGGGGCTTTACGAGCAGTACTTC | TRBD1 | - | TRBJ2-7 | TRBV27
CASSQDWWTEQYF | TGTGCCAGCAGCCAAGATTGGTGGACGGAGCAGTACTTC | - | few | TRBJ2-7 | TRBV3-1
CASSPSGGGGTEAFF | TGTGCCAGCAGCCCATCCGGCGGGGGAGGCACTGAAGCTTTCTTT | - | few | TRBJ1-1 | TRBV6-1
CASSPDTGATGELFF | TGTGCCAGCAGCCCTGATACAGGGGCCACCGGGGAGCTGTTTTTT | TRBD1 | - | TRBJ2-2 | TRBV7-2
CASSASPRAGQNNSPLHF | TGTGCCAGCAGCGCATCACCTAGGGCGGGACAGAATAATTCACCCCTCCACTTT | TRBD1 | few | TRBJ1-6 | TRBV9
CSAPVGNTIYF | TGCAGTGCCCCGGTGGGAAACACCATATATTTT | - | few | TRBJ1-3 | TRBV20-1
CTCCSTSGRAWGADTQYF | TGTACCTGCTGTTCGACTAGCGGGAGGGCCTGGGGCGCGGATACGCAGTATTTT | TRBD2 | - | TRBJ2-3 | TRBV12-3/TRBV12-4
CASSQATEGSGRNEQYF | TGCGCCAGCAGCCAAGCAACAGAGGGCAGTGGTAGGAACGAGCAGTACTTC | - | few | TRBJ2-7 | TRBV4-3
CSARDTLLAGVGNEQFF | TGCAGTGCCCGTGATACCCTACTAGCGGGAGTAGGAAATGAGCAGTTCTTC | TRBD2 | - | TRBJ2-1 | TRBV20-1
CASGLTQGAGETQYF | TGTGCCAGCGGACTCACGCAGGGGGCGGGGGAGACCCAGTACTTC | TRBD1 | few | TRBJ2-5 | TRBV12-3/TRBV12-4
CASRGTGSDTQYF | TGTGCCAGCAGGGGGACAGGGTCGGATACGCAGTATTTT | TRBD1 | few | TRBJ2-3 | TRBV2
CASSEWLRASYEQYF | TGTGCCAGCAGTGAATGGCTCAGGGCCTCCTACGAGCAGTACTTC | - | many | TRBJ2-7 | TRBV2
CALDFSSYNEQFF | TGTGCCTTAGACTTTAGCTCCTACAATGAGCAGTTCTTC | - | - | TRBJ2-1 | TRBV30
CASSPNLGGGNQPQHF | TGTGCCAGCAGTCCGAACCTTGGGGGTGGGAATCAGCCCCAGCATTTT | - | many | TRBJ1-5 | TRBV12-3/TRBV12-4
CASSLAIRGDTDTQYF | TGTGCCAGCAGCTTAGCGATCAGGGGGGACACAGATACGCAGTATTTT | - | many | TRBJ2-3 | TRBV7-8